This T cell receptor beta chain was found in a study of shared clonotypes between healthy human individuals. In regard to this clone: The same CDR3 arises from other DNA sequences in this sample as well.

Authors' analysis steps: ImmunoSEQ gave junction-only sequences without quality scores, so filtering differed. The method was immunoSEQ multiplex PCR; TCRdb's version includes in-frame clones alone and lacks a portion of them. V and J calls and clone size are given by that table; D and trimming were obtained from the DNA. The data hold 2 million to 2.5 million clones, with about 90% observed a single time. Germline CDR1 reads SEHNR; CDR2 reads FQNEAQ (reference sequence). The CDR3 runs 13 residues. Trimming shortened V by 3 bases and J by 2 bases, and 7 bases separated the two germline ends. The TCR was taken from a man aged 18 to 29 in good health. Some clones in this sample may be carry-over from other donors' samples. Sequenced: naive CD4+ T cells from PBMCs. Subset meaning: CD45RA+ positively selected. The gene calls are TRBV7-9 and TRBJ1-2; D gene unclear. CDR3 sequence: CASSLEGNYGYTF. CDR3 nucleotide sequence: TGTGCCAGCAGCTTGGAGGGAAACTATGGCTACACCTTC.